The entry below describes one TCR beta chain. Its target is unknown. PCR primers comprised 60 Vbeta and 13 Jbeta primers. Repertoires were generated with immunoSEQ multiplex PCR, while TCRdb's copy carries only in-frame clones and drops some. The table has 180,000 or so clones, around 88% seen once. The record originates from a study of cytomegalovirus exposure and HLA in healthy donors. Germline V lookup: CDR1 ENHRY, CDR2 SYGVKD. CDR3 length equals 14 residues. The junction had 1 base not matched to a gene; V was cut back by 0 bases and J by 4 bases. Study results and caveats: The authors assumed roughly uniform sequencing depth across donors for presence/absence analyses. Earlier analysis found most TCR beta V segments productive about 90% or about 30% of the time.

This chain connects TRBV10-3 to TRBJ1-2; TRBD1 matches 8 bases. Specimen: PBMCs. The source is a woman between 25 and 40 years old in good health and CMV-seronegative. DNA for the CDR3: TGTGCCATCAGTGAGTCCGGGACAGGCTATGGCTACACCTTC. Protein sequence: CAISESGTGYGYTF.